The next 3 T cell receptor beta chains were all read from a single sample in a study of OX40 agonist ivuxolimab in advanced cancers. Generated by immunoSEQ multiplex PCR, the TCRdb table keeps only in-frame clones and is missing some. The table records tens of thousands of clones, roughly 89% of them present only once. The sequenced sample was CD4+ or CD8+ T cells sorted from blood, obtained in a trial of the OX40 agonist ivuxolimab. Receptor source: an adult with an advanced solid tumor such as melanoma, head and neck, liver or kidney cancer.

The rearrangement joins TRBV29-1 to TRBJ2-5; no definite D call. This CDR3 has 12 amino acids. Germline CDR1 reads SQVTM; CDR2 reads ANQGSEA. V lost 5 bases, J lost 1 base, and 8 bases lay in between. The CDR3, as DNA: TGCAGCGTTAAATCCAGCCAAGAGACCCAGTACTTC. It is translated as CSVKSSQETQYF.

The V and J genes are TRBV28 and TRBJ1-2, with 10 positions matching TRBD1. The V gene's germline CDR1 is MDHEN and CDR2 SYDVKM. V gave up 1 base and J gave up 8 bases; unmatched junction bases: 4. The CDR3 spans 14 residues. The CDR3 spells CASSLLGQGGGYTF. CDR3 in DNA: TGTGCCAGCAGTTTATTAGGACAGGGGGGCGGCTACACCTTC.

The chain recombines TRBV5-6 with TRBJ1-1; 7 nucleotides match TRBD1. With 4 bases clipped from V and 1 base from J, the junction kept 4 bases outside the gene matches. CDR3 length: 14 residues. Germline assignment: CDR1 SGHDT and CDR2 YYEEEE. The CDR3: CASSAGQPNTEAFF. CDR3 DNA sequence: TGTGCCAGCAGCGCGGGACAGCCGAACACTGAAGCTTTCTTT.